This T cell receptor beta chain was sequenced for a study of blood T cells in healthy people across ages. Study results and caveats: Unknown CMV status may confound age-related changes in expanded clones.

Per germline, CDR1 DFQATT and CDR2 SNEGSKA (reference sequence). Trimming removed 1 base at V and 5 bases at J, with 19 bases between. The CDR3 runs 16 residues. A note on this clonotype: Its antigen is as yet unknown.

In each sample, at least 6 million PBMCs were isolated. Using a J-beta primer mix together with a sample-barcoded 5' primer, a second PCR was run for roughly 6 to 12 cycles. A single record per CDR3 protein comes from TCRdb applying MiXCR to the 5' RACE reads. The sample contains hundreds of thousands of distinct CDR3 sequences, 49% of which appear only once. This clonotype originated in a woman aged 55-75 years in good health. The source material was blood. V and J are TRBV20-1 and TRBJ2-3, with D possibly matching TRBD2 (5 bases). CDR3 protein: CSARVLGVERRDTQYF. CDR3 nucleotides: TGCAGTGCTAGAGTCCTCGGGGTAGAACGTAGAGATACGCAGTATTTT.